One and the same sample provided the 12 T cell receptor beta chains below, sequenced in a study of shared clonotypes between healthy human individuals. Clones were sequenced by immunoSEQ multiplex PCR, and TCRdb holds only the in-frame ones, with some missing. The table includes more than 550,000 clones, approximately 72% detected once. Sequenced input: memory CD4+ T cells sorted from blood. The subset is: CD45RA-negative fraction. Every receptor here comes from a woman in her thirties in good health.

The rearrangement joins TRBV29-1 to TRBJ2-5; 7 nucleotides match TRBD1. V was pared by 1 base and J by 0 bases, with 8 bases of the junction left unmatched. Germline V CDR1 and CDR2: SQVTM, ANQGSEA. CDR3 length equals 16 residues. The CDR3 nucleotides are TGCAGCGTTGAAGGAACAGGGGATTTGTACCAAGAGACCCAGTACTTC. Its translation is CSVEGTGDLYQETQYF. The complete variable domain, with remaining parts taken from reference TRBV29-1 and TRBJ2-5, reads SAVISQKPSRDICQRGTSLTIQCQVDSQVTMMFWYRQQPGQSLTLIATANQGSEATYESGFVIDKFPISRPNLTFSTLTVSNMSPEDSSIYLCSVEGTGDLYQETQYFGPGTRLLVL.

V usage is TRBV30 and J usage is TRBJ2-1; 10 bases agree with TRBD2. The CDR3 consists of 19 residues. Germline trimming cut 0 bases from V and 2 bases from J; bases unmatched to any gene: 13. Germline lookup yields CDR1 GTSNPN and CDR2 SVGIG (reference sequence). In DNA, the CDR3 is TGTGCCTGGAGTGTACTTAGCGGGAGGCCACTGGGGCCCTACAATGAGCAGTTCTTC. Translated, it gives CAWSVLSGRPLGPYNEQFF.

For the CDR3, the DNA is TGCGCCAGCAGTGAGTCGGTGGGGACTAGCGGGAGTGCAGATACGCAGTATTTT. Its protein product is CASSESVGTSGSADTQYF. J is TRBJ2-3 and V is TRBV10-1; 14 nucleotides match TRBD2. The germline V gene has CDR1 WNHNN and CDR2 SYGVQD (reference sequence). The ends lost 0 bases at V and 4 bases at J; junction bases unmatched: 6. The CDR3 has 18 amino acids.

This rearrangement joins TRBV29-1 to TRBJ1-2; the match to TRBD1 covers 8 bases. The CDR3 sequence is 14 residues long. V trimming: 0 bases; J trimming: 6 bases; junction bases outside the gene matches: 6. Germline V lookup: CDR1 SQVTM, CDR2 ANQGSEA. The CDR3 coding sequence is TGCAGCGTTGAAGACAGGGGGCGCATCGATGGCTACACCTTC. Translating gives CSVEDRGRIDGYTF.

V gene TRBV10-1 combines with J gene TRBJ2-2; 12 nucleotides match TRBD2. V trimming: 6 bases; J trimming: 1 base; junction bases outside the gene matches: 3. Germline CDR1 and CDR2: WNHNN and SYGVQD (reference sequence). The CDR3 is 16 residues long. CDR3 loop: CASSRTSGMNTGELFF. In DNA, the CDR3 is TGCGCCAGCAGCAGGACTAGCGGGATGAACACCGGGGAGCTGTTTTTT.

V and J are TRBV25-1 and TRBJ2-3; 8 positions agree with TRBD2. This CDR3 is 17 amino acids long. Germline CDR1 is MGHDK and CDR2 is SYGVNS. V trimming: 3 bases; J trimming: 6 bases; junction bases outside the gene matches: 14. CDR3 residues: CASSDGVAGLSRDTQYF. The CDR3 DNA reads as TGTGCCAGCAGTGATGGGGTAGCGGGACTGTCGCGCGATACGCAGTATTTT.

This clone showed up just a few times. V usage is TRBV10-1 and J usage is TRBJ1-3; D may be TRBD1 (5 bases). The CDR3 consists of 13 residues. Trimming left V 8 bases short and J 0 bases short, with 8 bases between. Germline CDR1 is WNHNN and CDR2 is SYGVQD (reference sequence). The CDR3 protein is CASGGTSGNTIYF. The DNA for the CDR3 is TGCGCCAGCGGCGGGACCTCTGGAAACACCATATATTTT.

The CDR3 nucleotides are TGTGCCAGCAGTTTATTCCCAGCAACTAATGAAAAACTGTTTTTT. Its protein product is CASSLFPATNEKLFF. The rearrangement links TRBV27 to TRBJ1-4; D is uncertain. The germline gives CDR1 MNHEY, CDR2 SMNVEV (reference sequence). The CDR3 is 15 residues long. The V end lost 1 base, the J end lost 0 bases, and 6 bases lay between the germline ends.

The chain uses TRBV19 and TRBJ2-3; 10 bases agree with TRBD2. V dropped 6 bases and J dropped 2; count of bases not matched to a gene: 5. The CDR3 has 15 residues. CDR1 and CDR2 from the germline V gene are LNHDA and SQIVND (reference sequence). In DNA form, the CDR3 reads TGTGCCAGTAGGGCTAGCGGGAGTCACACAGATACGCAGTATTTT. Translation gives CASRASGSHTDTQYF.

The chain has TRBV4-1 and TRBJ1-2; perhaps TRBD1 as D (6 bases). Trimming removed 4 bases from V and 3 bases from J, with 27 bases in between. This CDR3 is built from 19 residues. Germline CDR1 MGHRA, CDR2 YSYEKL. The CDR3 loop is CASSPALRDKKLPHYGYTF. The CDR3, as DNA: TGCGCCAGCAGCCCAGCGCTCCGGGACAAAAAGCTGCCCCACTATGGCTACACCTTC.

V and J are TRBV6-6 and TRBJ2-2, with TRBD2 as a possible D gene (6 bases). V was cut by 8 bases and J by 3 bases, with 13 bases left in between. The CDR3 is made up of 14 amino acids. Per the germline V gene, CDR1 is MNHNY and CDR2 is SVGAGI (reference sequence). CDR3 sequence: CASDIGGDTGELFF. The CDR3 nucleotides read TGTGCCAGCGATATCGGCGGGGACACCGGGGAGCTGTTTTTT.

CDR3 nucleotides: TGTGCCAGCAGCTTGGGCACGGATATATTCGCCGGGGAGCTGTTTTTT. Amino acid sequence: CASSLGTDIFAGELFF. This chain uses TRBV5-8 with TRBJ2-2; D is ambiguous. The ends were cut back, 0 bases at V and 6 bases at J, with 15 bases in the middle. CDR3 length: 16 amino acids. Germline CDR1 is SGHTS and CDR2 is YDEGEE.